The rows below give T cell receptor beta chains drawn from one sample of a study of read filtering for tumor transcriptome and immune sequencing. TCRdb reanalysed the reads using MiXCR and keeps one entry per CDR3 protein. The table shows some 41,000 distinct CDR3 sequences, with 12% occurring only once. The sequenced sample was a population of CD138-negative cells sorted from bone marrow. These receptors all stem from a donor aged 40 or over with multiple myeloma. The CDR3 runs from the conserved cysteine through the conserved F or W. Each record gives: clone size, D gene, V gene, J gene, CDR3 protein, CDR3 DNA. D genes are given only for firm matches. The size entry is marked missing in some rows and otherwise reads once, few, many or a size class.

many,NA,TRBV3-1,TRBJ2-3,CASSPPERGTDTQYF,TGTGCCAGCAGCCCACCAGAGAGGGGCACAGATACGCAGTATTTT
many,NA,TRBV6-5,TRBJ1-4,CASSYSNVGVGEKLFF,TGTGCCAGCAGTTACTCCAATGTAGGCGTAGGTGAAAAACTGTTTTTT
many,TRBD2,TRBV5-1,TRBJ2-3,CASSEAGESTDTQYF,TGCGCCAGCAGCGAAGCGGGGGAAAGCACAGATACGCAGTATTTT
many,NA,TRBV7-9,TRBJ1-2,CASSLEGLAGYTF,TGTGCCAGCAGCTTAGAAGGGCTCGCCGGCTACACCTTC
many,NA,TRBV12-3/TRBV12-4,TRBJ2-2,CASSRTVTGELFF,TGTGCCAGCAGTCGGACGGTCACCGGGGAGCTGTTTTTT
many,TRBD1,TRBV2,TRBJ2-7,CAIAGTGEEQYF,TGTGCCATAGCCGGGACAGGGGAAGAGCAGTACTTC
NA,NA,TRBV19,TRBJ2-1,CASSPTRDTRGSYNEQSF,TGTGCCAGTAGCCCCACCCGGGACACAAGGGGCTCCTACAATGAGCAGTCCTTC
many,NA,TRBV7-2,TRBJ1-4,CASSPDLRSEKLFF,TGTGCCAGCAGCCCGGACCTGAGGAGCGAAAAACTGTTTTTT
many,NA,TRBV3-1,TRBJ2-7,CASSQESALSYEQYF,TGTGCCAGCAGCCAAGAGTCCGCGCTGTCCTACGAGCAGTACTTC
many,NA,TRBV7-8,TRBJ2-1,CATTLGYEQFF,TGTGCCACCACATTAGGCTATGAGCAGTTCTTC
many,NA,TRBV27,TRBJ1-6,CASSPPRTWQNSPLHF,TGTGCCAGCAGCCCCCCCAGGACATGGCAAAATTCACCCCTCCACTTT